One sample yielded the 12 T cell receptor beta chains listed below, sequenced in a study of blood T cell repertoires in COVID-19. Method: immunoSEQ multiplex PCR; TCRdb's copy keeps in-frame clones and lacks some. Of approximately 300,000 clones listed, approximately 85% are singletons. The specimen was peripheral blood. These receptors were obtained from a human donor with COVID-19, enrolled during active disease. The donor label of this sample is uncertain.

The chain employs TRBV12-3 or TRBV12-4 and TRBJ2-7, with D perhaps matching TRBD1 (5 bases). This CDR3 is built from 12 residues. The V and J ends lost 2 bases and 7 bases respectively, with 9 bases between them. The CDR3: CASSLRGQEQYF. The DNA for the CDR3 is TGTGCCAGCAGTTTAAGGGGTCAGGAGCAGTACTTC.

The chain combines TRBV6-5 with TRBJ2-1, with 13 bases that match TRBD2. This CDR3 is built from 15 residues. Per the germline V gene, CDR1 is MNHEY and CDR2 is SVGAGI. J lost 4 bases, V lost 8 bases, and 5 bases had no gene match. The chain's CDR3 is CASFRTSGRYNEQFF. As DNA, the CDR3 is TGTGCCAGCTTTCGGACTAGCGGGAGATACAATGAGCAGTTCTTC.

This clone was seen a handful of times. The chain is built from TRBV30 and TRBJ2-7; 10 bases fit TRBD2. V lost 0 bases and J lost 2; bases outside the gene matches: 10. Germline V CDR1 and CDR2: GTSNPN, SVGIG (reference sequence). The CDR3 runs 17 residues. CDR3 loop: CAWSVSGRFSSAYEQYF. CDR3 DNA sequence: TGTGCCTGGAGTGTTAGCGGGAGGTTTTCGTCGGCCTACGAGCAGTACTTC.

This clone was seen only once. J is TRBJ2-1 and V is TRBV7-2; possibly TRBD1 for D (8 bases). CDR1 and CDR2 (germline): SGHTA, FQGNSA. V was pared by 3 bases and J by 5 bases, with 14 bases between. The CDR3 is made up of 15 amino acids. This CDR3 reads CASSFTGGGNNEQFF. Written as DNA, the CDR3 is TGTGCCAGCAGCTTCACAGGGGGGGGAAACAATGAGCAGTTCTTC.

This clone appeared a single time. The chain combines TRBV9 with TRBJ1-4; D perhaps matches TRBD1 (6 bases). Germline CDR1 reads SGDLS; CDR2 reads YYNGEE. This CDR3 is 17 amino acids long. V dropped 0 bases and J dropped 4 bases, with 16 bases sitting between them. The CDR3 sequence is CASSVGPGGALNEKLFF. CDR3 bases: TGTGCCAGCAGCGTAGGGCCTGGGGGGGCGCTTAATGAAAAACTGTTTTTT.

V usage is TRBV30 and J usage is TRBJ1-2; TRBD1 is a possible D gene (5 bases). The CDR3 spans 14 residues. Trimming cost V 1 base and J 2 bases, with 11 bases left between them. From germline, CDR1 is GTSNPN and CDR2 SVGIG (reference sequence). The CDR3, as DNA: TGTGCCTGGAGTGGGGGCCAGACAAACTATGGCTACACCTTC. Protein sequence: CAWSGGQTNYGYTF.

The genes are TRBV15 and TRBJ1-1; no clear D. The germline V and J ends were trimmed by 3 bases and 3 bases, with 17 bases remaining between them. The CDR3 totals 16 residues. Per the germline V gene, CDR1 is LNHNV and CDR2 is YYDKDF (reference sequence). This CDR3 is CATSSNLVGRDTEAFF. Written as DNA, the CDR3 is TGTGCCACCAGCAGTAATCTTGTTGGGAGGGACACTGAAGCTTTCTTT.

The chain combines TRBV12-5 with TRBJ1-1; D gene ambiguous. CDR1 is LGHNT and CDR2 is FRNRAP in the germline V gene. V shed 5 bases and J shed 1 base, with 8 bases lying between them. This CDR3 has 13 amino acids. The CDR3 region is CASGAIRNTEAFF. In DNA form, the CDR3 reads TGTGCTAGTGGTGCAATCAGGAACACTGAAGCTTTCTTT.

This rearrangement joins TRBV14 to TRBJ2-5, with D tentatively TRBD1 (6 bases). Germline V gene sequence: CDR1 SGHDN, CDR2 FVKESK. The V gene lost 4 bases and the J gene lost 5 bases, with 11 bases spanning the gap. The CDR3 spans 13 residues. The CDR3 DNA reads as TGTGCCAGCAGCCCCTGGCAGGGGGAGACCCAGTACTTC. Its protein is CASSPWQGETQYF.

The J gene is TRBJ1-5, the V gene TRBV19; weak D call: TRBD1 (6 bases). V was cut by 3 bases and J by 2 bases, with 14 bases left in between. The CDR3 loop spans 16 amino acids. The V gene's germline CDR1 is LNHDA and CDR2 SQIVND (reference sequence). The CDR3 sequence: CASSMNAAGGNQPQHF. The CDR3 nucleotides are TGTGCCAGTAGTATGAATGCGGCAGGGGGCAATCAGCCCCAGCATTTT.

The count of this clone is one. The rearrangement links TRBV11-1 to TRBJ1-1; TRBD1 might be the D (5 bases). Germline lookup yields CDR1 SGHAT and CDR2 FQDESV (reference sequence). This CDR3 spans 13 amino acids. Trimming cost V 5 bases and J 10 bases, with 17 bases left between them. CDR3 DNA: TGTGCCAGCAGCCGTGTTAGCGTCGGGGGAGCTTTCTTT. This encodes CASSRVSVGGAFF.

This clone has a single count. V usage is TRBV5-1 and J usage is TRBJ2-1; 12 nucleotides match TRBD2. Per the germline V gene, CDR1 is SGHRS and CDR2 is YFSETQ. This CDR3 is built from 15 residues. Trimming took 5 bases from V and 10 from J; bases not matched to a gene: 10. The CDR3 protein is CASSTGLAGGWEQFF. In DNA form, the CDR3 reads TGCGCCAGCAGTACGGGACTAGCGGGTGGGTGGGAGCAGTTCTTC.